The clone carrying this T cell receptor (beta chain) has a single count. Its matching antigen is unknown. The J segment lost 0 bases and the V segment lost 7 bases, leaving 6 bases of the junction unmatched. CDR3 length equals 14 residues. Per germline, CDR1 MNHEY and CDR2 SMNVEV (reference sequence). The donors were members of the validation cohort, which comprised more than 90 subjects and was separate from the first cohort of 600 to 850 subjects. This entry belongs to a study of cytomegalovirus exposure and HLA in healthy donors. Whole-study results and caveats: A classifier reportedly called cytomegalovirus status with high sensitivity and specificity. For most TCR sequences rarity was the rule, although some public TCRs occurred in many donors.

TCRdb's copy holds only in-frame clones and misses some; the assay was immunoSEQ multiplex PCR. The table lists 150,000 to 250,000 clones, 84% of them singletons, with around an eighth in the top ten. Sequencing used PBMCs. The V call is TRBV27, the J call TRBJ2-7; 7 bases fit TRBD1. The TCR comes from a woman in her twenties or thirties in good health and CMV-seropositive. The DNA of the CDR3 is TGTGCCAGCACCTCCAGGGGGAGCTCCTACGAGCAGTACTTC. It translates to CASTSRGSSYEQYF.